The clone carrying this TCR beta chain was seen more than once but under ten times. Antigen unknown. Assay: immunoSEQ multiplex PCR; the TCRdb copy retains only in-frame clones and omits some. This sample carries about 81,000 clones, around 93% of them seen once, and the ten largest clones take approximately 0.33%. The sample originates from a study of graft-versus-host responses after intestinal transplantation. Study information: Recipients got multivisceral, liver-intestinal, or isolated intestinal transplants. Anti-thymocyte globulin induction, then tacrolimus and steroids for about three years, went to all recipients.

The CDR3 is 15 residues long. Germline CDR1 and CDR2: MDHEN and SYDVKM. V was shortened by 6 bases and J by 0 bases, with 11 bases between the two germline ends. The sequence came from a human donor who was the organ donor for an intestinal transplant. Sequencing used unstimulated CD4+ T cells sorted from spleen or lymph node cells, obtained before transplant. J is TRBJ2-2 and V is TRBV28, with a weak D call TRBD2 (5 bases). DNA for the CDR3: TGTGCCAGCAGAGAAGGCGGGTCGAACACCGGGGAGCTGTTTTTT. Amino acid sequence: CASREGGSNTGELFF.